These T cell receptor beta chains were read from a single sample in a study of a mutant IDH1 vaccine in newly diagnosed glioma. No antigen is known for these receptors. Libraries were prepared by immunoSEQ multiplex PCR; TCRdb keeps only in-frame clonotypes and omits some of them. The sample shows tens of thousands of clones, around 82% of them seen only once. The sample was PBMCs, taken from a glioma patient whose treatment included an IDH1 peptide vaccine. All receptors come from a man under 40 with glioma. The CDR3 runs from the conserved cysteine through the conserved F or W. A D gene is named only where the DNA matches it firmly. For some rows the clone size is stated as once, few or many, or as a class when expanded; others skip it.

d_gene | j_gene | abundance | v_gene | CDR3nt | CDR3aa
TRBD1 | TRBJ2-1 | . | TRBV10-3 | TGTGCCATCAGCCCGGGACAGAACTACAATGAGCAGTTCTTC | CAISPGQNYNEQFF
. | TRBJ2-7 | . | TRBV27 | TGTGCCAGCAGTTCGAGCTCCTACGAGCAGTACTTC | CASSSSSYEQYF
. | TRBJ1-3 | few | TRBV10-3 | TGTGCCATCAGCGGTTATGGAAACACCATATATTTT | CAISGYGNTIYF
TRBD2 | TRBJ2-7 | . | TRBV2 | TGTGCCAGCAGTGAAGCCCGAACGGGAGGTGGAGAGCAGTACTTC | CASSEARTGGGEQYF
. | TRBJ2-3 | once | TRBV5-1 | TGCGCCAGCAGCTTCTGGGGGAGCAGCACAGATACGCAGTATTTT | CASSFWGSSTDTQYF
TRBD1 | TRBJ1-1 | . | TRBV5-1 | TGCGCCAGCAGCCCCCGGACAGGGGGTTATGAAGCTTTCTTT | CASSPRTGGYEAFF
. | TRBJ2-5 | . | TRBV9 | TGTGCCAGCAGCCAACTCGGAGCGGAGCAAGAGACCCAGTACTTC | CASSQLGAEQETQYF
. | TRBJ2-2 | . | TRBV7-9 | TGTGCCAGCAGCTTGACAGCGAACACCGGGGAGCTGTTTTTT | CASSLTANTGELFF
. | TRBJ2-1 | . | TRBV25-1 | TGTGCCAGTGCCGCCCACGGGAGCTCCTACAATGAGCAGTTCTTC | CASAAHGSSYNEQFF
TRBD2 | TRBJ2-3 | . | TRBV6-1 | TGTGCCAGCAGTGATAGCGGGGCCGCCACAGATACGCAGTATTTT | CASSDSGAATDTQYF
TRBD1 | TRBJ2-5 | . | TRBV5-1 | TGCGCCAGCGGGACAGGGGGCTTGGGGGAGACCCAGTACTTC | CASGTGGLGETQYF
TRBD2 | TRBJ2-3 | once | TRBV5-6 | TGTGCCAGCAGCACCGGACTAGCGGGGGGGTTCACAGGTACGCAGTATTTT | CASSTGLAGGFTGTQYF
. | TRBJ2-1 | . | TRBV14 | TGTGCCAGCACTGGGGGACAATGGTGGGATGAGCAGTTCTTC | CASTGGQWWDEQFF
. | TRBJ1-4 | . | TRBV6-4 | TGTGCCAGCAGGGATTCGGGGGGTAAGGAAAAACTGTTTTTT | CASRDSGGKEKLFF
. | TRBJ2-7 | once | TRBV5-5 | TGTGCCAGCAGCTTGGCACCACAGATCTACGAGCAGTACTTC | CASSLAPQIYEQYF
TRBD1 | TRBJ1-2 | . | TRBV2 | TGTGCCAGCAGGGAGGGACAGGGACCTAACTATGGCTACACCTTC | CASREGQGPNYGYTF
. | TRBJ2-7 | . | TRBV10-2 | TGCGCCAGCGGCAGAGCGGAAGACGAGCAGTACTTC | CASGRAEDEQYF
. | TRBJ1-5 | . | TRBV30 | TGTGCCTGGAGGTCAGGGAGCAATCAGCCCCAGCATTTT | CAWRSGSNQPQHF
TRBD1 | TRBJ1-6 | . | TRBV9 | TGTGCCAGCAGCGTTGGGGACAGGGGGAATTCACCCCTCCACTTT | CASSVGDRGNSPLHF
TRBD1 | TRBJ2-1 | once | TRBV27 | TGTGCCAGCAGTCGGACAGGGCTAAATGAGCAGTTCTTC | CASSRTGLNEQFF
. | TRBJ1-3 | once | TRBV23-1 | TGCGCCAGCAGTCAAGGAAGCTGGTTCGGAAACACCATATATTTT | CASSQGSWFGNTIYF
. | TRBJ1-4 | few | TRBV11-2 | TGTGCCAGCAGCTTAGATGTGGCTGAAAAACTGTTTTTT | CASSLDVAEKLFF
TRBD1 | TRBJ1-6 | once | TRBV5-1 | TGCGCCAGCAGCTTCGGGACAGGGTCCTCACCCCTCCACTTT | CASSFGTGSSPLHF
. | TRBJ1-6 | . | TRBV30 | TGTGCCTGGAGTTCGCTGACAGGACCTAATTCACCCCTCCACTTT | CAWSSLTGPNSPLHF
TRBD1 | TRBJ2-7 | . | TRBV5-4 | TGTGCCAGCAGCTCCCCGGACAGGGACGAGCAGTACTTC | CASSSPDRDEQYF
. | TRBJ2-3 | few | TRBV9 | TGTGCCAGCAGCGTAGCTCTGGAGACAGATACGCAGTATTTT | CASSVALETDTQYF
. | TRBJ2-3 | few | TRBV11-2 | TGTGCCAGCAGCCCGAGTGGTAAAAGGGATGCAGATACGCAGTATTTT | CASSPSGKRDADTQYF
. | TRBJ2-7 | . | TRBV15 | TGTGCCACCAGCAGAGATGCACCTACCGCGTACGAGCAGTACTTC | CATSRDAPTAYEQYF
. | TRBJ1-1 | . | TRBV27 | TGTGCCAGCAGTTTACGGGCAGGAGTCACTGAAGCTTTCTTT | CASSLRAGVTEAFF
TRBD2 | TRBJ2-3 | once | TRBV19 | TGTGCCAGTAGTATCGGACTAGCGGGGGTAGATACGCAGTATTTT | CASSIGLAGVDTQYF
TRBD2 | TRBJ2-7 | . | TRBV5-1 | TGCGCCAGCAGCTTGGAGGCTAGCGGGCTTGAGCAGTACTTC | CASSLEASGLEQYF
. | TRBJ1-2 | . | TRBV5-4 | TGTGCCAGCAGCTTGGAGCCGGGGACGGTATATGGCTACACCTTC | CASSLEPGTVYGYTF
TRBD1 | TRBJ2-5 | . | TRBV6-1 | TGTGCCAGCAGTATCGATCGGGACAGGGTTGAGACCCAGTACTTC | CASSIDRDRVETQYF
TRBD2 | TRBJ2-3 | once | TRBV15 | TGTGCCACCAGCAGAGATTTGCCTACGGGCGGGAGACCAGATACGCAGTATTTT | CATSRDLPTGGRPDTQYF
. | TRBJ1-4 | . | TRBV5-6 | TGTGCCAGCAGCTCGACAACGGGTAGGGAGGGCGGTGAAAAACTGTTTTTT | CASSSTTGREGGEKLFF
TRBD1 | TRBJ1-2 | . | TRBV5-1 | TGCGCCAGCAGCTTGTCGACAGGGCTTGGGGGCTACACCTTC | CASSLSTGLGGYTF
. | TRBJ2-4 | . | TRBV7-2 | TGTGCCAGCAGCTTGCACGGGGGAACCAAAAACATTCAGTACTTC | CASSLHGGTKNIQYF
TRBD1 | TRBJ2-2 | . | TRBV19 | TGTGCCAGTAGTCGAGGGACAGCGACGAACACCGGGGAGCTGTTTTTT | CASSRGTATNTGELFF
TRBD2 | TRBJ2-1 | . | TRBV5-1 | TGCGCCAGCAGCATTAGCGGGACTTACAATGAGCAGTTCTTC | CASSISGTYNEQFF
. | TRBJ2-3 | . | TRBV4-1 | TGCGCCAGCAGCCCCCTAGGAACAGATACGCAGTATTTT | CASSPLGTDTQYF